The rows below give T cell receptor beta chains drawn from one sample of a study of CD8 T cells in cerebrospinal fluid in Alzheimer's disease. One entry per CDR3 protein, without DNA, is what TCRdb gives after re-calling the 10x single-cell sequencing reads. This table holds over a thousand distinct CDR3 sequences. The sequenced material came from cerebrospinal fluid. These TCRs come from a human donor in good health. Each CDR3 is given with its conserved first and last residue. Only part of the rows carry a size: once, few, many, or a class if the clone is expanded.

CDR3aa | v_gene | abundance | j_gene
CASSIEGTNTEAFF | TRBV19 | medium-sized | TRBJ1-1
CASSPHHLRGSGRETQYF | TRBV6-2/TRBV6-3 | medium-sized | TRBJ2-5
CASSSSLRGAYYEQYF | TRBV6-2/TRBV6-3 | medium-sized | TRBJ2-7
CASSPSDTSSYEQYF | TRBV19 | medium-sized | TRBJ2-7
CASSPSLGAGRTEAFF | TRBV27 | . | TRBJ1-1
CASSLTTGVNSPLHF | TRBV7-3 | medium-sized | TRBJ1-6
CASSLGGGTEAFF | TRBV7-9 | medium-sized | TRBJ1-1
CASSSETPGQGFYGYTF | TRBV5-8 | medium-sized | TRBJ1-2
CASSLGGTGAEAFF | TRBV5-1 | large | TRBJ1-1
CASSAAGTGRNEKLFF | TRBV7-9 | medium-sized | TRBJ1-4
CASSDVQGSGETQYF | TRBV10-2 | medium-sized | TRBJ2-5
CASSLSQGVRAEAFF | TRBV12-3/TRBV12-4 | medium-sized | TRBJ1-1
CASSGRGVTEAFF | TRBV11-2 | medium-sized | TRBJ1-1
CSARQYTSYNSPLHF | TRBV20-1 | medium-sized | TRBJ1-6
CASTLGQGTEAFF | TRBV6-1 | medium-sized | TRBJ1-1
CASSRAPDSPLHF | TRBV5-1 | medium-sized | TRBJ1-6
CSVGSSRGLYGYTF | TRBV29-1 | medium-sized | TRBJ1-2
CASSLGTQPQHF | TRBV7-9 | large | TRBJ1-5
CASSGQAGASTDTQYF | TRBV6-5 | large | TRBJ2-3
CAINEARDRGRNDYGYTF | TRBV10-3 | large | TRBJ1-2
CASSLIPTSGGANTGELFF | TRBV7-2 | medium-sized | TRBJ2-2
CASSRETSGPLGTGELFF | TRBV4-2 | large | TRBJ2-2
CAWSSVSYNSPLHF | TRBV30 | . | TRBJ1-6
CASSYLQGSVSYGYTF | TRBV5-6 | medium-sized | TRBJ1-2
CASTPGEGETQYF | TRBV6-6 | medium-sized | TRBJ2-5
CASSVRGGESSYEQYF | TRBV7-2 | medium-sized | TRBJ2-7
CASSHAEYTDTQYF | TRBV5-6 | medium-sized | TRBJ2-3
CASSFGGEQPQHF | TRBV27 | medium-sized | TRBJ1-5
CASLGVASTDTQYF | TRBV7-9 | medium-sized | TRBJ2-3
CASSVDPMNTEAFF | TRBV2 | medium-sized | TRBJ1-1
CASSPKGGTSPLSANVLTF | TRBV7-9 | medium-sized | TRBJ2-6
CASSLQGAPNYGYTF | TRBV6-1 | . | TRBJ1-2